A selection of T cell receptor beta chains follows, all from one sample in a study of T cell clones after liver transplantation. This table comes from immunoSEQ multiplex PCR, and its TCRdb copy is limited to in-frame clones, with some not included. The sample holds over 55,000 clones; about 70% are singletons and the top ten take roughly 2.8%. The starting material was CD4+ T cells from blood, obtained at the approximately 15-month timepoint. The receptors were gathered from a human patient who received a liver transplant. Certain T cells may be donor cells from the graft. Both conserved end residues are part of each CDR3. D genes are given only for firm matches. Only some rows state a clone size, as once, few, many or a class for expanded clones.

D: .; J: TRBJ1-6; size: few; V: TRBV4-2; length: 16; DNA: TGTGCCAGCAGCCAAGGGAACGCGGACTTGAATTCACCCCTCCACTTT; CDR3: CASSQGNADLNSPLHF
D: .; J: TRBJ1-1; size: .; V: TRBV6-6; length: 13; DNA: TGTGCCAGCAGTTGGGGAGTCAACACTGAAGCTTTCTTT; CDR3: CASSWGVNTEAFF
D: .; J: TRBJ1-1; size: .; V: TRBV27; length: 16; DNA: TGTGCCAGCAGTTTATCGAGTTTCGGAAAAGTCACTGAAGCTTTCTTT; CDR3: CASSLSSFGKVTEAFF
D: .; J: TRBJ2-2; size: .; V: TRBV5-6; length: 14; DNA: TGTGCCAGCAGCTTTTTAAGCCAGACCGGGGAGCTGTTTTTT; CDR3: CASSFLSQTGELFF
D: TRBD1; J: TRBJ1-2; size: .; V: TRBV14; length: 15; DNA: TGTGCCAGCAGCCAAGGACAGGGGGCACACTATGGCTACACCTTC; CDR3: CASSQGQGAHYGYTF
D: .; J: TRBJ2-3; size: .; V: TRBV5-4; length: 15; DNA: TGTGCCAGCAGCTTGGGTGAGTCCGGCACAGATACGCAGTATTTT; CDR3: CASSLGESGTDTQYF
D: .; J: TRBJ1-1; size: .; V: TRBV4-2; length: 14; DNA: TGTGCCAGCCACCGGACGGATATGAACACTGAAGCTTTCTTT; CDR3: CASHRTDMNTEAFF
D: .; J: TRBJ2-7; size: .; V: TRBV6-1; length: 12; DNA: TGTGCCAGCAGTGAGGGGGGCCCCGAGCAGTACTTC; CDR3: CASSEGGPEQYF
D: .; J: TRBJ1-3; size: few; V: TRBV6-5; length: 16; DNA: TGTGCCAGCAGTTACTCGAGACCGAGCTCTGGAAACACCATATATTTT; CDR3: CASSYSRPSSGNTIYF
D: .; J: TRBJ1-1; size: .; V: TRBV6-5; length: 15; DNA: TGTGCCAGCAGTTACTCGATGAGGGGTTGGACTGAAGCTTTCTTT; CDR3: CASSYSMRGWTEAFF
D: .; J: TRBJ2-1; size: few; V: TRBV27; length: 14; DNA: TGTGCCAGCAGTTTTTATGGGGGTGGCAATGAGCAGTTCTTC; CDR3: CASSFYGGGNEQFF
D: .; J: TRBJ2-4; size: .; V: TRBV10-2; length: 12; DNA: TGCGCCAGCAGTGAGTCCAAAAACATTCAGTACTTC; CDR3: CASSESKNIQYF
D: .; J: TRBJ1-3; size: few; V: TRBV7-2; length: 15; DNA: TGTGCCAGCAGCTTAGAGGGCTATTCTGGAAACACCATATATTTT; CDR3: CASSLEGYSGNTIYF
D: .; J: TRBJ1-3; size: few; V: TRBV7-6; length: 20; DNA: TGTGCCAGCAGCTTAGCACGGGGGGTTAAAGAGGCCTTCTCTGGAAACACCATATATTTT; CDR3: CASSLARGVKEAFSGNTIYF
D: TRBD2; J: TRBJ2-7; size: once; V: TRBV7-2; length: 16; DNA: TGTGCCAGCAGCGCGACTAGCGGGTCGGGCCTTTACGAGCAGTACTTC; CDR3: CASSATSGSGLYEQYF
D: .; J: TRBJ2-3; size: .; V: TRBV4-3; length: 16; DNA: TGCGCCAGCAGCCAAGATTCGGGGACTAGCACAGATACGCAGTATTTT; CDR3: CASSQDSGTSTDTQYF
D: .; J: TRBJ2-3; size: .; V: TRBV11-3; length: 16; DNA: TGTGCCAGCAGCCTTAGAGGGGGGGGATACACAGATACGCAGTATTTT; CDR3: CASSLRGGGYTDTQYF
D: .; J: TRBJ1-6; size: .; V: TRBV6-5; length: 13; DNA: TGTGCCAGCAGTTACTCAAGGCCTTCACCCCTCCACTTT; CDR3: CASSYSRPSPLHF
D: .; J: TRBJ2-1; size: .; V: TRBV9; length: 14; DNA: TGTGCCAGCAGCGTAGTGGGCGGGTTGAATGAGCAGTTCTTC; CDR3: CASSVVGGLNEQFF
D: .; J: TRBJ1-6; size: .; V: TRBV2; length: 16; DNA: TGTGCCAGCAGTGAAGGCCTCGGGGGGGAAAATTCACCCCTCCACTTT; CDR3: CASSEGLGGENSPLHF
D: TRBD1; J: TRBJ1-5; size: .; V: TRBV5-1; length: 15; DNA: TGCGCCAGCAGCACCGAGGGGGCGCTTGGTCAGCCCCAGCATTTT; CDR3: CASSTEGALGQPQHF
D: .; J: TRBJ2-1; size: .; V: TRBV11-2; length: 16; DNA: TGTGCCAGCAGCGCACTCGCTAGCGAGATTTACAATGAGCAGTTCTTC; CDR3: CASSALASEIYNEQFF
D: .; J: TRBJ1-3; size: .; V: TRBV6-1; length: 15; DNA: TGTGCCAGCAGTGCTCTTCAGGGTCACTCGAAACACCAGATTTTT; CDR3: CASSALQGHSKHQIF
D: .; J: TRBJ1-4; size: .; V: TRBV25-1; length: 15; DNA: TGTGCCAGCAGTGATGCACGGCAAGGTGGTGAAAAACTGTTTTTT; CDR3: CASSDARQGGEKLFF
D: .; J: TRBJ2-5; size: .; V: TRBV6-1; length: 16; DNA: TGTGCCAGCAGTGAAATAGTCGGAGGGGTACAAGAGACCCAGTACTTC; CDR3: CASSEIVGGVQETQYF
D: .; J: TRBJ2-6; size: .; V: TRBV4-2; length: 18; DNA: TGTGCCAGCAGCCCGCTGGGGCCTAGGGACTCTGGGGCCAACGTCCTGACTTTC; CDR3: CASSPLGPRDSGANVLTF
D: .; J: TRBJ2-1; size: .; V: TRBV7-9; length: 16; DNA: TGTGCCAGCAGCTTAGTGGGGCCTACAGGTAGCAATGAGCAGTTCTTC; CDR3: CASSLVGPTGSNEQFF